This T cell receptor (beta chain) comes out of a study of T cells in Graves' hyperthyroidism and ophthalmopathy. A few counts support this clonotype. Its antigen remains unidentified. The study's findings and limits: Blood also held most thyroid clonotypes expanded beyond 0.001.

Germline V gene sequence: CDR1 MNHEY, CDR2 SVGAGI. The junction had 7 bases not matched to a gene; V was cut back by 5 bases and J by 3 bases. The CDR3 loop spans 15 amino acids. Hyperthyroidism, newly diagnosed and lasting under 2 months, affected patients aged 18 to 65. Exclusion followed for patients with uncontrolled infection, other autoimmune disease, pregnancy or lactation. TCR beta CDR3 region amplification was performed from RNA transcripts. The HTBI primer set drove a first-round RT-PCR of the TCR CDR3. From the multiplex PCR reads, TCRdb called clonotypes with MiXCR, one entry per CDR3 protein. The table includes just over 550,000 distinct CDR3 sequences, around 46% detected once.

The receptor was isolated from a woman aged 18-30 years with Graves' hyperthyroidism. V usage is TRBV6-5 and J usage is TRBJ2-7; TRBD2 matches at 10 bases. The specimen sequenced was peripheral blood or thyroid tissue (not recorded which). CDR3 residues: CASSTHSGRNYEQYF. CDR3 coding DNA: TGTGCCAGCAGTACCCATAGCGGGAGGAACTACGAGCAGTACTTC.